A selection of T cell receptor beta chains follows, all from one sample in a study of early T cells in non-severe SARS-CoV-2 infection. TCRdb analysed the 5' RACE reads with MiXCR anew, one entry per CDR3 protein. The sample consists of about 50,000 distinct CDR3 sequences, about 6.2% of them appearing once. Sequenced material: whole blood, taken at baseline. The origin of the receptors is an adult who was a healthcare worker with PCR-confirmed SARS-CoV-2 infection or an uninfected control (not recorded which). Both conserved end residues are part of each CDR3. The D gene is left open where the match is weak. Not all rows give a size; the values are once, few, many and, for expanded clones, a class.

clone size: NA; CDR3 length: 13; V gene: TRBV29-1; J gene: TRBJ2-2; D gene: NA; CDR3 DNA: TGCAGCGTTGTCGGGGGGCGCCCCGGGGAGCTGTTTTTT; CDR3 protein: CSVVGGRPGELFF
clone size: many; CDR3 length: 14; V gene: TRBV13; J gene: TRBJ2-7; D gene: TRBD1; CDR3 DNA: TGTGCCAGCAGCATTGGGGACAGATCAGACGAGCAGTACTTC; CDR3 protein: CASSIGDRSDEQYF
clone size: many; CDR3 length: 13; V gene: TRBV6-5; J gene: TRBJ2-1; D gene: NA; CDR3 DNA: TGTGCCAGCAGTACGAGACTAGGCGATGAGCAGTTCTTC; CDR3 protein: CASSTRLGDEQFF
clone size: NA; CDR3 length: 15; V gene: TRBV20-1; J gene: TRBJ2-7; D gene: TRBD2; CDR3 DNA: TGCAGTGCTCCCCCCTTCGGGGGGGAGGGTCACGAGCAGTACTTC; CDR3 protein: CSAPPFGGEGHEQYF
clone size: few; CDR3 length: 15; V gene: TRBV6-1; J gene: TRBJ2-7; D gene: NA; CDR3 DNA: TGTGCCAGCAGTGAATTCCGGACTACGCCTTACGAGCAGTACTTC; CDR3 protein: CASSEFRTTPYEQYF
clone size: many; CDR3 length: 14; V gene: TRBV7-9; J gene: TRBJ1-1; D gene: NA; CDR3 DNA: TGTGCCAGCAGCTTAGGTCAGGGGTACACTGAAGCTTTCTTT; CDR3 protein: CASSLGQGYTEAFF
clone size: NA; CDR3 length: 14; V gene: TRBV19; J gene: TRBJ2-3; D gene: NA; CDR3 DNA: TGTGCCAGTAGTATAGTCATGAGCACAGATACGCAGTATTTT; CDR3 protein: CASSIVMSTDTQYF
clone size: many; CDR3 length: 17; V gene: TRBV27; J gene: TRBJ2-2; D gene: TRBD1; CDR3 DNA: TGTGCCAGCAGTTTAATCAGAGGGACAGGGGACACCGGGGAGCTGTTTTTT; CDR3 protein: CASSLIRGTGDTGELFF
clone size: NA; CDR3 length: 15; V gene: TRBV18; J gene: TRBJ2-1; D gene: NA; CDR3 DNA: TGTGCCAGCTCACTTTCGTCCCGGGACCTCAATGAGCAGTTCTTC; CDR3 protein: CASSLSSRDLNEQFF
clone size: many; CDR3 length: 13; V gene: TRBV5-1; J gene: TRBJ2-1; D gene: NA; CDR3 DNA: TGCGCCAGCAGCTTGGATATCCTCAATGAGCAGTTCTTC; CDR3 protein: CASSLDILNEQFF
clone size: many; CDR3 length: 13; V gene: TRBV3-1; J gene: TRBJ1-2; D gene: NA; CDR3 DNA: TGTGCCAGCGCCCCCGCAGACAACTATGGCTACACCTTC; CDR3 protein: CASAPADNYGYTF
clone size: few; CDR3 length: 15; V gene: TRBV18; J gene: TRBJ1-2; D gene: TRBD1; CDR3 DNA: TGTGCCAGCTCACCCTTACAGGGGGCTAACTATGGCTACACCTTC; CDR3 protein: CASSPLQGANYGYTF
clone size: NA; CDR3 length: 12; V gene: TRBV7-9; J gene: TRBJ2-7; D gene: NA; CDR3 DNA: TGTGCCAGCAGCCTGGCTAAGAACGAGCAGTACTTC; CDR3 protein: CASSLAKNEQYF
clone size: few; CDR3 length: 16; V gene: TRBV14; J gene: TRBJ2-3; D gene: NA; CDR3 DNA: TGTGCCAGCAGCCAAGATAACAGGCTTAGCACAGATACGCAGTATTTT; CDR3 protein: CASSQDNRLSTDTQYF
clone size: few; CDR3 length: 14; V gene: TRBV11-3; J gene: TRBJ2-2; D gene: NA; CDR3 DNA: TGTGCCAGCAGCCAGAATAGCCGTGGCGGGGAGCTGTTTTTT; CDR3 protein: CASSQNSRGGELFF
clone size: many; CDR3 length: 14; V gene: TRBV18; J gene: TRBJ2-7; D gene: TRBD1; CDR3 DNA: TGTGCCAGCGCACCCGGGACAGCTTCCTACGAGCAGTACTTC; CDR3 protein: CASAPGTASYEQYF
clone size: many; CDR3 length: 13; V gene: TRBV25-1; J gene: TRBJ2-7; D gene: NA; CDR3 DNA: TGTGCCAGCAAAGAAGAGGGGTCCTACGAGCAGTACTTC; CDR3 protein: CASKEEGSYEQYF
clone size: many; CDR3 length: 17; V gene: TRBV7-2; J gene: TRBJ2-1; D gene: TRBD2; CDR3 DNA: TGTGCCAGCAGCCCTTTTCTAGCGGGAGACCCCTACAATGAGCAGTTCTTC; CDR3 protein: CASSPFLAGDPYNEQFF
clone size: many; CDR3 length: 13; V gene: TRBV27; J gene: TRBJ2-4; D gene: TRBD1; CDR3 DNA: TGTGCCAGCAGTACAGGGGAGCAAAACATTCAGTACTTC; CDR3 protein: CASSTGEQNIQYF
clone size: NA; CDR3 length: 15; V gene: TRBV20-1; J gene: TRBJ2-3; D gene: TRBD1; CDR3 DNA: TGCAGTGCTCCAGCGACAGGGGCATTCACAGATACGCAGTATTTT; CDR3 protein: CSAPATGAFTDTQYF
clone size: few; CDR3 length: 15; V gene: TRBV11-1; J gene: TRBJ2-5; D gene: NA; CDR3 DNA: TGTGCCAGCAGCTCCAGGGGCCCCTCCATCGAGACCCAGTACTTC; CDR3 protein: CASSSRGPSIETQYF
clone size: many; CDR3 length: 14; V gene: TRBV30; J gene: TRBJ2-2; D gene: NA; CDR3 DNA: TGTGCCTGGATCGGGCAGATGAACACCGGGGAGCTGTTTTTT; CDR3 protein: CAWIGQMNTGELFF
clone size: few; CDR3 length: 14; V gene: TRBV10-3; J gene: TRBJ2-3; D gene: NA; CDR3 DNA: TGTGCCATCAGTGAGGGGGGTCGGACAGATACGCAGTATTTT; CDR3 protein: CAISEGGRTDTQYF
clone size: NA; CDR3 length: 13; V gene: TRBV11-2; J gene: TRBJ1-1; D gene: NA; CDR3 DNA: TGTGCCAGCAGTTTGACAACCAACACTGAAGCTTTCTTT; CDR3 protein: CASSLTTNTEAFF
clone size: NA; CDR3 length: 12; V gene: TRBV12-3/TRBV12-4; J gene: TRBJ1-5; D gene: NA; CDR3 DNA: TGTGCCAGCAGTTTGGATGTTCAGCCCCAGCATTTT; CDR3 protein: CASSLDVQPQHF
clone size: few; CDR3 length: 14; V gene: TRBV6-1; J gene: TRBJ1-1; D gene: NA; CDR3 DNA: TGTGCCAGCAGTGAAGGTTGGGGGAGCACTGAAGCTTTCTTT; CDR3 protein: CASSEGWGSTEAFF
clone size: few; CDR3 length: 16; V gene: TRBV5-8; J gene: TRBJ2-6; D gene: TRBD1; CDR3 DNA: TGTGCCAGCAGCTTGGGGGACAGGGCTGGGGCCAACGTCCTGACTTTC; CDR3 protein: CASSLGDRAGANVLTF
clone size: many; CDR3 length: 15; V gene: TRBV28; J gene: TRBJ1-5; D gene: NA; CDR3 DNA: TGTGCCAGCACCCATAGGGACATCCGTAATCAGCCCCAGCATTTT; CDR3 protein: CASTHRDIRNQPQHF
clone size: NA; CDR3 length: 13; V gene: TRBV20-1; J gene: TRBJ1-2; D gene: TRBD1; CDR3 DNA: TGCAGTGCTAAGGGACAGGGCACCTATGGCTACACCTTC; CDR3 protein: CSAKGQGTYGYTF
clone size: many; CDR3 length: 13; V gene: TRBV5-1; J gene: TRBJ2-1; D gene: NA; CDR3 DNA: TGCGCCAGCAGCTTCACCTACTACAATGAGCAGTTCTTC; CDR3 protein: CASSFTYYNEQFF
clone size: few; CDR3 length: 16; V gene: TRBV21-1; J gene: TRBJ1-4; D gene: NA; CDR3 DNA: TGTCCACGCGAACGGGCAGGGGGATTCGAAAATGAAAAACTGTTTTTT; CDR3 protein: CPRERAGGFENEKLFF
clone size: many; CDR3 length: 14; V gene: TRBV29-1; J gene: TRBJ2-7; D gene: TRBD2; CDR3 DNA: TGCAGCGTTGCTTATGGGACTACCATGCGGGAGCAGTACTTC; CDR3 protein: CSVAYGTTMREQYF
clone size: few; CDR3 length: 14; V gene: TRBV20-1; J gene: TRBJ2-7; D gene: NA; CDR3 DNA: TGCAGTGCTAGAGGGTGGGCGGGCTCCTACGAGCAGTACTTC; CDR3 protein: CSARGWAGSYEQYF
clone size: many; CDR3 length: 11; V gene: TRBV5-6; J gene: TRBJ2-1; D gene: NA; CDR3 DNA: TGTGCCAGCAGCCAGGGGACAGAGCAGTTCTTC; CDR3 protein: CASSQGTEQFF
clone size: NA; CDR3 length: 14; V gene: TRBV3-1; J gene: TRBJ2-1; D gene: NA; CDR3 DNA: TGTGCCAGCAGCCGCGGACCACTCTACAATGAGCAGTTCTTC; CDR3 protein: CASSRGPLYNEQFF
clone size: NA; CDR3 length: 13; V gene: TRBV10-3; J gene: TRBJ2-4; D gene: TRBD2; CDR3 DNA: TGTGCCATCAAGGGCTCGGGAGGAGGCATTCAGTACTTC; CDR3 protein: CAIKGSGGGIQYF
clone size: many; CDR3 length: 13; V gene: TRBV12-3/TRBV12-4; J gene: TRBJ2-3; D gene: NA; CDR3 DNA: TGTGCCAGCAGTTCCGACCGAACGGATACGCAGTATTTT; CDR3 protein: CASSSDRTDTQYF
clone size: NA; CDR3 length: 13; V gene: TRBV29-1; J gene: TRBJ2-7; D gene: NA; CDR3 DNA: TGCAGCGTTCGTCCGGAACCCGGCTACGAGCAGTACTTC; CDR3 protein: CSVRPEPGYEQYF
clone size: NA; CDR3 length: 11; V gene: TRBV28; J gene: TRBJ2-7; D gene: NA; CDR3 DNA: TGTGCCAGCAGTAGGCGCTACGAGCAGTACTTC; CDR3 protein: CASSRRYEQYF
clone size: many; CDR3 length: 19; V gene: TRBV7-9; J gene: TRBJ2-3; D gene: TRBD1; CDR3 DNA: TGTGCCAGCAGCTTAACGTCAGGGGCCGGGACAGGGCGCACAGATACGCAGTATTTT; CDR3 protein: CASSLTSGAGTGRTDTQYF
clone size: many; CDR3 length: 15; V gene: TRBV20-1; J gene: TRBJ2-3; D gene: TRBD2; CDR3 DNA: TGCAGTGCTAGAGCGACTAGCGCGAGCACAGATACGCAGTATTTT; CDR3 protein: CSARATSASTDTQYF
clone size: many; CDR3 length: 14; V gene: TRBV7-3; J gene: TRBJ2-3; D gene: NA; CDR3 DNA: TGTGCCAGCAGCTTAAGTGGGAGCTTAGATACGCAGTATTTT; CDR3 protein: CASSLSGSLDTQYF
clone size: many; CDR3 length: 15; V gene: TRBV6-1; J gene: TRBJ2-3; D gene: NA; CDR3 DNA: TGTGCCAGCAGTGGATCAGGGAGGAGCGCAGATACGCAGTATTTT; CDR3 protein: CASSGSGRSADTQYF
clone size: few; CDR3 length: 15; V gene: TRBV4-1; J gene: TRBJ1-2; D gene: NA; CDR3 DNA: TGCGCCAGCAGCCAAGACCCTGACTTAGATGCGGGCTACACCTTC; CDR3 protein: CASSQDPDLDAGYTF
clone size: few; CDR3 length: 14; V gene: TRBV10-3; J gene: TRBJ1-5; D gene: NA; CDR3 DNA: TGTGCCATCAGTGACTCGGGTGGGGGTCAGCCCCAGCATTTT; CDR3 protein: CAISDSGGGQPQHF
clone size: many; CDR3 length: 15; V gene: TRBV3-1; J gene: TRBJ2-1; D gene: NA; CDR3 DNA: TGTGCCAGCAGCCAACCCGAGAGGGGCCACAATGAGCAGTTCTTC; CDR3 protein: CASSQPERGHNEQFF
clone size: NA; CDR3 length: 14; V gene: TRBV19; J gene: TRBJ1-2; D gene: NA; CDR3 DNA: TGTGCCAGTAGCCGCCCTGGCGGAGGGGACGGCTACACCTTC; CDR3 protein: CASSRPGGGDGYTF
clone size: NA; CDR3 length: 13; V gene: TRBV4-3; J gene: TRBJ2-5; D gene: TRBD1; CDR3 DNA: TGCGCCAGCAGCCCTAACAGGGGGGAGACCCAGTACTTC; CDR3 protein: CASSPNRGETQYF
clone size: few; CDR3 length: 17; V gene: TRBV7-8; J gene: TRBJ2-1; D gene: TRBD1; CDR3 DNA: TGTGCCAGCAGCTTAAGCAGGGGGCGCGGTCAACACAATGAGCAGTTCTTC; CDR3 protein: CASSLSRGRGQHNEQFF
clone size: few; CDR3 length: 16; V gene: TRBV18; J gene: TRBJ2-1; D gene: TRBD1; CDR3 DNA: TGTGCCAGCTCACCAGGACAGGGGGCGCGGAACAATGAGCAGTTCTTC; CDR3 protein: CASSPGQGARNNEQFF
clone size: NA; CDR3 length: 14; V gene: TRBV6-1; J gene: TRBJ2-3; D gene: NA; CDR3 DNA: TGTGCCAGCAGTGAAGGGACGGCAAAAGATACGCAGTATTTT; CDR3 protein: CASSEGTAKDTQYF
clone size: many; CDR3 length: 14; V gene: TRBV12-3/TRBV12-4; J gene: TRBJ1-3; D gene: NA; CDR3 DNA: TGTGCCAGCAGTTTCCGATTAGGCGGAAACACCATATATTTT; CDR3 protein: CASSFRLGGNTIYF
clone size: few; CDR3 length: 16; V gene: TRBV6-5; J gene: TRBJ2-5; D gene: TRBD1; CDR3 DNA: TGTGCCAGCAGCCTGACGGACAGGGGGCCTCAAGAGACCCAGTACTTC; CDR3 protein: CASSLTDRGPQETQYF
clone size: NA; CDR3 length: 16; V gene: TRBV7-8; J gene: TRBJ2-3; D gene: NA; CDR3 DNA: TGTGCCAGCAGCGCCCGGACGGCATCGGGCACAGATACGCAGTATTTT; CDR3 protein: CASSARTASGTDTQYF
clone size: medium-sized; CDR3 length: 14; V gene: TRBV14; J gene: TRBJ2-1; D gene: NA; CDR3 DNA: TGTGCCAGCAGCCAAGCGCGGGGTTACAATGAGCAGTTCTTC; CDR3 protein: CASSQARGYNEQFF
clone size: few; CDR3 length: 15; V gene: TRBV5-1; J gene: TRBJ2-7; D gene: TRBD1; CDR3 DNA: TGCGCCAGCAGCCCCACCGGACAGGGTAGCCACGAGCAGTACTTC; CDR3 protein: CASSPTGQGSHEQYF
clone size: few; CDR3 length: 14; V gene: TRBV10-2; J gene: TRBJ1-4; D gene: TRBD1; CDR3 DNA: TGCGCCAGCGCCCGACAGGGGGCGAGGGAAAAACTGTTTTTT; CDR3 protein: CASARQGAREKLFF